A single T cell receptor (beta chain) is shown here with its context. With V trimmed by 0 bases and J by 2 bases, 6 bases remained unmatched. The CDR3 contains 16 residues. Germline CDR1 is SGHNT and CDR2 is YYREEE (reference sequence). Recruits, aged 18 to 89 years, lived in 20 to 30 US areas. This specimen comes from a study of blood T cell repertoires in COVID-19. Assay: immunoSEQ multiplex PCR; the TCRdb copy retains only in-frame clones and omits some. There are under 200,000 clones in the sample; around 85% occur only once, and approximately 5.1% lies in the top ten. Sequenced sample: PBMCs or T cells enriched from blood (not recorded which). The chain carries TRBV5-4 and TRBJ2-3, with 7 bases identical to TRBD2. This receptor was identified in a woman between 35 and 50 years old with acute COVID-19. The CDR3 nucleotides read TGTGCCAGCAGCTTGGGGTCTAGCGGTTCCACAGATACGCAGTATTTT. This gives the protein CASSLGSSGSTDTQYF.